This T cell receptor beta chain was captured by sequencing in a study of graft-versus-host responses after intestinal transplantation. Per the germline V gene, CDR1 is SGHTA and CDR2 is FQGTGA. Between the trimmed V and J ends, which lost 3 bases and 0 bases, there was a span of 9 bases. The CDR3 has 15 residues. Produced via immunoSEQ multiplex PCR; TCRdb's table is partial and in-frame only. This table holds tens of thousands of clones, 89% found once. To note about this clone: Its matching antigen is unknown.

The rearrangement joins TRBV7-3 to TRBJ2-1, with D maybe TRBD2 (5 bases). This specimen was unstimulated CD4+ T cells sorted from spleen or lymph node cells, taken before transplant. The sequence derives from a human donor who was the organ donor for an intestinal transplant. The CDR3, as DNA: TGTGCCAGCAGCTTTGTTGCGGGCTCCTACAATGAGCAGTTCTTC. It translates to CASSFVAGSYNEQFF.